The T cell receptor beta chain described here comes from a study of blood T cell repertoires in COVID-19. Trimming removed 6 bases from V and 2 bases from J, with 18 bases in between. CDR3 length: 16 amino acids. Germline V gene lookup returns CDR1 SGHKS and CDR2 YYEKEE (reference sequence). Generated by immunoSEQ multiplex PCR, the TCRdb table keeps only in-frame clones and is missing some. The table records 130,000 or so clones, 85% to 90% of them present only once. This sequence originates from a human donor in a cohort sampled during active COVID-19. Sample: peripheral blood. The gene calls are TRBV5-5 and TRBJ1-3; D may be TRBD1 (6 bases). CDR3 sequence reads: CASTISGRGAGNTIYF. CDR3 nucleotide sequence: TGTGCCAGCACCATCTCTGGGAGGGGGGCTGGAAACACCATATATTTT.